This T cell receptor beta chain emerged from a study of shared T cell receptors in the human thymus. Germline V gene data show CDR1 as LNHDA and CDR2 as SQIVND (reference sequence). This CDR3 region has 13 residues. Trimming took 5 bases from V and 0 from J, leaving 7 bases between them. TCRdb's table, derived via immunoSEQ multiplex PCR, lists solely in-frame clones and lacks some. The sample consists of 700,000 or so clones, approximately 83% of them appearing once. These data were also filed under a second study, of human thymus T cells. That study adds: Thymic samples were excised during corrective heart operations. Reports from related research described highly overlapping thymic repertoires among unrelated individuals.

V gene TRBV19 combines with J gene TRBJ1-1, with no clear D. The sequenced sample consisted of thymocytes. This receptor was identified in a girl under three years old with a congenital heart defect. CDR3 residues: CASSDSMNTEAFF. The CDR3 DNA sequence: TGTGCCAGTAGTGACTCAATGAACACTGAAGCTTTCTTT.